The 25 T cell receptor beta chains in this list originate from one sample, sequenced in a study of blood T cell repertoires in COVID-19. TCRdb's table, derived via immunoSEQ multiplex PCR, lists solely in-frame clones and lacks some. The table has more than 200,000 clones, roughly 90% seen once. Input material: PBMCs or T cells enriched from blood (not recorded which). Source of these receptors: a woman aged 25 to 45 who had recovered from COVID-19.

The chain combines TRBV16 with TRBJ1-1; D remains ambiguous. The CDR3 loop spans 12 amino acids. Germline values: CDR1 KGHSY, CDR2 FQNENV. The V and J ends lost 0 bases and 8 bases respectively, with 7 bases between them. DNA of the CDR3: TGTGCCAGCAGCCAATCTGAGAGAGAAGCTTTCTTT. Translation: CASSQSEREAFF.

The chain is built from TRBV4-2 and TRBJ1-2, with D hard to call. Germline CDR1 and CDR2: LGHNA and YNFKEQ. This CDR3 is 14 amino acids long. V was shortened by 0 bases and J by 2 bases, with 7 bases between the two germline ends. In nucleotides, the CDR3 is TGTGCCAGCAGCCAAGAAACAGTCAACTATGGCTACACCTTC. Encoded protein: CASSQETVNYGYTF.

This clone has only a few counts. The rearrangement uses TRBV3-1 (or the pseudogene TRBV3-2) and TRBJ1-5; 7 positions match TRBD1. CDR3 size: 13 residues. V was pared by 4 bases and J by 6 bases, with 3 bases of the junction left unmatched. Germline assignment: CDR1 LGHDT and CDR2 YNNKEL (reference sequence). Written as DNA, the CDR3 is TGTGCCAGCAGCCGGGACAGTACTCAGCCCCAGCATTTT. It codes for CASSRDSTQPQHF.

CDR3 bases: TGCGCCAGCAGCCAGCCGGCCAGGGGCCCCTACGAGCAGTACTTC. It codes for CASSQPARGPYEQYF. The rearrangement links TRBV4-1 to TRBJ2-7; D possibly corresponds to TRBD1 (6 bases). V lost 3 bases and J lost 2, with 14 bases in between. Germline V lookup: CDR1 MGHRA, CDR2 YSYEKL. This CDR3 contains 15 residues.

The chain recombines TRBV7-3 with TRBJ2-3; 8 bases are shared with TRBD1. The V and J ends lost 8 bases and 2 bases, in that order; junction bases with no gene match: 3. The CDR3 runs 13 residues. CDR1 SGHTA and CDR2 FQGTGA come from the germline V gene. CDR3 nucleotide sequence: TGTGCCAGCGGACAGGGTTCCACAGATACGCAGTATTTT. Translation: CASGQGSTDTQYF.

The chain recombines TRBV6-2 or TRBV6-3 with TRBJ1-2, with unresolved D. Germline CDR1 is MNHEY and CDR2 is SVGEGT. The V end lost 2 bases, the J end lost 2 bases, and 6 bases lay between the germline ends. The CDR3 length is 13 residues. CDR3 residues: CASSYEQNYGYTF. CDR3 DNA sequence: TGTGCCAGCAGTTACGAACAGAACTATGGCTACACCTTC.

V is TRBV7-3 and J is TRBJ2-7, with a tentative D call TRBD2 (6 bases). V gave up 2 bases and J gave up 6 bases, with 11 bases separating them. The length of the CDR3 is 13 residues. Per germline, CDR1 SGHTA and CDR2 FQGTGA. DNA for the CDR3: TGTGCCAGCAGCTTAGACGGGACTGGCGAGCAGTACTTC. It specifies CASSLDGTGEQYF.

Only one count was recorded for this clone. The chain links TRBV6-2 or TRBV6-3 to TRBJ1-5; a possible D gene is TRBD1 (5 bases). V shed 5 bases and J shed 12 bases, with 20 bases lying between them. The CDR3 contains 14 residues. Germline V gene data show CDR1 as MNHEY and CDR2 as SVGEGT. DNA for the CDR3: TGTGCCAGCAGTACACCACGGGACTATGCGGGCCAGCATTTT. Amino acid sequence: CASSTPRDYAGQHF.

The chain joins TRBV5-1 to TRBJ2-3; D is perhaps TRBD2 (5 bases). In germline, CDR1 is SGHRS, CDR2 YFSETQ. V was cut by 5 bases and J by 0 bases, with 10 bases left in between. The CDR3 loop spans 14 amino acids. The CDR3 DNA reads as TGCGCCAGCAGATTAGCGAAAAGCACAGATACGCAGTATTTT. It is translated as CASRLAKSTDTQYF.

This clone was observed once. The CDR3 sequence: CASRTRGRAANQPQHF. CDR3 bases: TGTGCCAGCAGAACCAGGGGGCGTGCGGCCAATCAGCCCCAGCATTTT. The chain carries TRBV28 and TRBJ1-5, with 8 bases aligning to TRBD1. The CDR3 spans 16 residues. Germline loops: CDR1 MDHEN, CDR2 SYDVKM. With 6 bases clipped from V and 3 bases from J, the junction kept 10 bases outside the gene matches.

The chain links TRBV6-5 to TRBJ1-4, with D tentatively TRBD1 (6 bases). The CDR3 runs 14 residues. Trimming took 6 bases from V and 7 from J, leaving 15 bases between them. Germline CDR1 MNHEY, CDR2 SVGAGI. CDR3 amino acids: CASSPQGRVEKLFF. Here the CDR3 DNA reads TGTGCCAGCAGCCCCCAGGGGCGCGTTGAAAAACTGTTTTTT.

V is TRBV30 and J is TRBJ1-5, with D unclear. Trimming removed 0 bases from V and 5 bases from J, with 8 bases in between. Germline values: CDR1 GTSNPN, CDR2 SVGIG (reference sequence). The CDR3 runs 13 residues. The CDR3 spells CAWSVSEDQPQHF. CDR3 DNA sequence: TGTGCCTGGAGTGTTTCAGAGGATCAGCCCCAGCATTTT.

The V gene is TRBV11-3, the J gene TRBJ2-1; D is ambiguous. CDR1 and CDR2 (germline): SGHNT, YENEEA. Trimming stripped 0 bases from V and 9 bases from J, with 6 bases between. There are 12 residues in the CDR3. The CDR3 reads CASSLDRGEQFF. The CDR3, as DNA: TGTGCCAGCAGCTTAGATCGCGGTGAGCAGTTCTTC.

This rearrangement joins TRBV7-2 to TRBJ2-7; the D is unclear. Germline values: CDR1 SGHTA, CDR2 FQGNSA. Between the trimmed V and J ends, which lost 0 bases and 5 bases, there was a span of 8 bases. The CDR3 length is 13 residues. The CDR3 is CASSLALLDEQYF. CDR3 in DNA: TGTGCCAGCAGCTTAGCCCTTCTTGACGAGCAGTACTTC.

The CDR3 DNA follows: TGTGCCAGCAGCTGGACAGGTCGCATGTCCTACAATGAGCAGTTCTTC. Amino acid sequence: CASSWTGRMSYNEQFF. The V gene is TRBV5-8, the J gene TRBJ2-1; TRBD1 matches 7 bases. CDR3 size: 16 residues. V was pared by 3 bases and J by 1 base, with 7 bases of the junction left unmatched. The germline V gene has CDR1 SGHTS and CDR2 YDEGEE.

This clone appeared once. The chain combines TRBV24-1 with TRBJ2-2; TRBD1 aligns across 7 bases. The ends lost 3 bases at V and 2 bases at J; junction bases unmatched: 8. Looked up from germline, CDR1 is KGHDR and CDR2 is SFDVKD. This CDR3 has 17 residues. The CDR3 sequence is CATSDQADRVNTGELFF. CDR3 bases: TGTGCCACCAGTGATCAAGCAGACAGGGTCAACACCGGGGAGCTGTTTTTT.

This clone was seen only once. The chain is built from TRBV30 and TRBJ2-2; D might be TRBD2 (5 bases). CDR1 and CDR2 (germline): GTSNPN, SVGIG (reference sequence). Trimming stripped 4 bases from V and 1 base from J, with 22 bases between. The CDR3 consists of 18 residues. The CDR3 is CAWNQRGRGSLNTGELFF. The DNA of the CDR3 is TGTGCCTGGAACCAACGAGGGAGAGGTTCTTTGAACACCGGGGAGCTGTTTTTT.

The V and J genes are TRBV18 and TRBJ2-7; 10 bases line up with TRBD2. Germline V CDR1 and CDR2: KGHSH, LQKENI. CDR3 length equals 16 residues. The ends lost 2 bases at V and 1 base at J; junction bases unmatched: 5. The CDR3 is CASSPGSSGRSYEQYF. Here the CDR3 DNA reads TGTGCCAGCTCACCAGGAAGTAGCGGGAGGTCCTACGAGCAGTACTTC.

This chain joins TRBV19 and TRBJ1-2, with 8 nucleotides matching TRBD1. Germline V gene sequence: CDR1 LNHDA, CDR2 SQIVND (reference sequence). This CDR3 spans 16 amino acids. With 4 bases clipped from V and 9 bases from J, the junction kept 16 bases outside the gene matches. The CDR3 DNA sequence: TGTGCCAGTAGTACCCCGGTGGGACAGGCCATTAGGAGCTACACCTTC. This sequence encodes CASSTPVGQAIRSYTF.

The chain employs TRBV7-2 and TRBJ1-5; 11 nucleotides align to TRBD1. Germline loops: CDR1 SGHTA, CDR2 FQGNSA. The CDR3 totals 14 residues. J was trimmed by 6 bases and V by 5 bases; bases with no gene match: 3. The CDR3: CASSPGTGGQPQHF. Here the CDR3 DNA reads TGTGCCAGCAGCCCTGGGACAGGGGGTCAGCCCCAGCATTTT.

The chain recombines TRBV11-3 with TRBJ2-5; TRBD1 aligns across 11 bases. Germline lookup yields CDR1 SGHNT and CDR2 YENEEA. The CDR3 is 15 residues long. J gave up 4 bases and V 5 bases, and 6 bases lay outside the gene matches. The CDR3 region has the DNA TGTGCCAGCAGCCCAAGGACAGGGGGCAGAGAGACCCAGTACTTC. Translating gives CASSPRTGGRETQYF.

This chain connects TRBV9 to TRBJ1-1; D gene uncertain. Trimming took 4 bases from V and 3 from J, leaving 10 bases between them. CDR1 SGDLS and CDR2 YYNGEE come from the germline V gene. The CDR3 sequence is 13 residues long. CDR3 DNA sequence: TGTGCCAGCAGCATTAGCCGGGACACTGAAGCTTTCTTT. It is translated as CASSISRDTEAFF.

This chain connects TRBV15 to TRBJ1-4; possibly TRBD1 for D (5 bases). V dropped 3 bases and J dropped 7 bases, with 9 bases sitting between them. CDR1 and CDR2 (germline): LNHNV, YYDKDF (reference sequence). The CDR3 extends over 13 amino acids. The CDR3 sequence: CATSRVGVEKLFF. CDR3 nucleotides: TGTGCCACCAGCAGGGTAGGGGTTGAAAAACTGTTTTTT.

The chain links TRBV19 to TRBJ2-1; 10 nucleotides agree with TRBD2. J was trimmed by 3 bases and V by 7 bases; bases with no gene match: 12. The CDR3 has 17 residues. From germline, CDR1 is LNHDA and CDR2 SQIVND (reference sequence). The CDR3 is CASTGPGLANHYNEQFF. CDR3 coding DNA: TGTGCCAGTACCGGCCCGGGACTAGCGAATCACTACAATGAGCAGTTCTTC.

The chain joins TRBV19 to TRBJ1-1, with D unresolved. Germline V CDR1 and CDR2: LNHDA, SQIVND (reference sequence). The V end lost 5 bases, the J end lost 7 bases, and 14 bases lay between the germline ends. The CDR3 spans 13 residues. The CDR3 sequence: CASSEARVLEAFF. DNA for the CDR3: TGTGCCAGTAGTGAAGCCCGGGTTCTTGAAGCTTTCTTT.